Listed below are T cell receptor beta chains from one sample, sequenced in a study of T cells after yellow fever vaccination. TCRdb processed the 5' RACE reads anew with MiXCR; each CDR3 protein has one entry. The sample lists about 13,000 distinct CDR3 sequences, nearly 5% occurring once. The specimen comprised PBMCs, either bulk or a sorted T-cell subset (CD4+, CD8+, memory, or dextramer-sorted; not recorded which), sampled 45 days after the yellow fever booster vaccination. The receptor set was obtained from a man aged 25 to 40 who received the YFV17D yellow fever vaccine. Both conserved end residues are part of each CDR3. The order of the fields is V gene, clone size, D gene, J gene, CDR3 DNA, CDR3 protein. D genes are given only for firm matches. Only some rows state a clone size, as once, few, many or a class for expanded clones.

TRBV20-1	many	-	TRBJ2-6	TGCAGTGCTCTGCGTCTGGAGGCCAACGTCCTGACTTTC	CSALRLEANVLTF
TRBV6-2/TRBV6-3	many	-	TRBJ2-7	TGTGCCAGCAGTTACCCGGACTACGAGCAGTACTTC	CASSYPDYEQYF
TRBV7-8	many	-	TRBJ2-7	TGTGCCACCGGGGTTTTCGCGGGGTCCTACGAGCAGTACTTC	CATGVFAGSYEQYF
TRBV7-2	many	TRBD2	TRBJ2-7	TGTGCCAGCAGATTGACTAGCGGGTACTCCTACGAGCAGTACTTC	CASRLTSGYSYEQYF
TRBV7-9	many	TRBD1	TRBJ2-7	TGTGCCAGCAGCTTAGGAGGGGACAGGAGCTCCTACGAGCAGTACTTC	CASSLGGDRSSYEQYF
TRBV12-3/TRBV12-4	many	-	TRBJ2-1	TGTGCCAGCAGTTTCGGGGGAGGCAATGAGCAGTTCTTC	CASSFGGGNEQFF
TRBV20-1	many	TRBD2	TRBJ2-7	TGCAGTGCCCGGGACTATAGGAGGGAGCAGTACTTC	CSARDYRREQYF
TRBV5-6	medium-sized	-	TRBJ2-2	TGTGCCAGCAGCTTTCTAGTCGGGGAGCTGTTTTTT	CASSFLVGELFF
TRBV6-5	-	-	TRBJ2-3	TGTGCCAGCAGTTACTCGCGGAGCACAGATACGCAGTATTTT	CASSYSRSTDTQYF
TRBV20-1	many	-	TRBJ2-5	TGCAGTGCTAGGGCCCGAGGGGGAGAGGTCCAACGGACCCAGTACTTC	CSARARGGEVQRTQYF
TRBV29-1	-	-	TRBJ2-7	TGCAGCGTTGAAGGTGTCGGTACAGCAAGCTCCTACGAGCAGTACTTC	CSVEGVGTASSYEQYF
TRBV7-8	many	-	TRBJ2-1	TGTGCCAGCAGGCCCAATCATGGACTTACGCAGTTCTTC	CASRPNHGLTQFF
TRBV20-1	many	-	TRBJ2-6	TGCAGTGCTATCAGGGGTAGTGGGGCCAACGTCCTGACTTTC	CSAIRGSGANVLTF
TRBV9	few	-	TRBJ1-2	TGTGCCAGCAGTGAGGGGGGGGGAGACTATGGCTACACCTTC	CASSEGGGDYGYTF
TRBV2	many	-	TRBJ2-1	TGTGCCAGCAGTGAAACCGTTTATGGTTCTTCCTTC	CASSETVYGSSF
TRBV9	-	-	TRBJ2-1	TGTGCCAGCAGCCCGGGACTGAATACCTACAATGAGCAGTTCTTC	CASSPGLNTYNEQFF
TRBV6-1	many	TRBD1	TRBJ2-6	TGTGCCATCGCGACAGGGGGCGTCGGTGGGGCCAACGTCCTGACTTTC	CAIATGGVGGANVLTF
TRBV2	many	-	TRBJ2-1	TGTGCCAGCGATTCTTCCGTAGGGGGGCACACCGATGAGCAGTTCTTC	CASDSSVGGHTDEQFF
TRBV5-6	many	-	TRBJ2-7	TGTGCCAGCAGCCTTATGGCGGAGCAGTACTTC	CASSLMAEQYF
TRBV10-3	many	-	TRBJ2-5	TGTGCCATCAGGAGAGGGACGGAAGAGACCCAGTACTTC	CAIRRGTEETQYF
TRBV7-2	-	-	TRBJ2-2	TGTGCCAGCAGCTTGGGCACCGGGGAGCTGTTTTTT	CASSLGTGELFF
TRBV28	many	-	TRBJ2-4	TGTGCCAGCAGTTTAATAGGCAGGATAGCCAAAAACATTCAGTACTTC	CASSLIGRIAKNIQYF
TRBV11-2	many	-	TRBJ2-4	TGTGCCAGCGCAAACCGACCGACAGAAAACATTCAGTACTTC	CASANRPTENIQYF
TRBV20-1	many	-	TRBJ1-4	TGCAGTGCTAGCGTAGGGGCTTTCGATGAAAAACTGTTTTTT	CSASVGAFDEKLFF
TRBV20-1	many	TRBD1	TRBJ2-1	TGCAGTGCTAGTCGAGGGGGCGCGAACAATGAGCAGTTCTTC	CSASRGGANNEQFF
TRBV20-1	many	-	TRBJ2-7	TGCAGTGCTAGTGGTTCAGCGGGTAGCTCCTACGAGCAGTACTTC	CSASGSAGSSYEQYF
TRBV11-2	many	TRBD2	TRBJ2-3	TGTGCCAGCAGCTTAGGTTTTGGGACTAGCGCCACAGATACGCAGTATTTT	CASSLGFGTSATDTQYF
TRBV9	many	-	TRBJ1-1	TGTGCCAGCAGCATCCGGGCGAACACTGAAGCTTTCTTT	CASSIRANTEAFF
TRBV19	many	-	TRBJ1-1	TGTGCCAGTAGGTCCGGCCTACGGGGGAACACTGAAGCTTTCTTT	CASRSGLRGNTEAFF
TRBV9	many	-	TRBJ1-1	TGTGCCAGCACCTTCATTGGTGTCAGGACTGAAGCTTTCTTT	CASTFIGVRTEAFF
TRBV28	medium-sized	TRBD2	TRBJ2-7	TGTGCCAGCAGTTATAGTGGGCTAGCGGGCTCCTACGAGCAGTACTTC	CASSYSGLAGSYEQYF
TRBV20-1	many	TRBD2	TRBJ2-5	TGCAGTGCCCTAACTAGCGGGAGGCAAGAGACCCAGTACTTC	CSALTSGRQETQYF
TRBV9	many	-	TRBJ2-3	TGTGCCAGCAGCGTAACGAGCACAGATACGCAGTATTTT	CASSVTSTDTQYF
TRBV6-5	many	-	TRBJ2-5	TGTGCCAGCAGGTTCACAGGCTACCTTAGAGAGACCCAGTACTTC	CASRFTGYLRETQYF
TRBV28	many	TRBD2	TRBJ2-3	TGTGCCAGCAGGGAGGGACTAGCGGGCACAGATACGCAGTATTTT	CASREGLAGTDTQYF
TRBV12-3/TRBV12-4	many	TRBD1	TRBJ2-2	TGTGCCAGCAGTCCGAACAGGGGCCGGAGATACACCGGGGAGCTGTTTTTT	CASSPNRGRRYTGELFF
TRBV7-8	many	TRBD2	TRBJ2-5	TGTGCCAGCAGCCCCGCGGTGGGGGACTATCTCCAAGAGACCCAGTACTTC	CASSPAVGDYLQETQYF
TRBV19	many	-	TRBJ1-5	TGTGCCAAATCCTTCTCCAATCAGCCCCAGCATTTT	CAKSFSNQPQHF
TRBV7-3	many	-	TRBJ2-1	TGTGCCAGCAGCTCAGGACGGCGCAATGAGCAGTTCTTC	CASSSGRRNEQFF
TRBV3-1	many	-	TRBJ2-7	TGTGCCAGCAGCCCGGAAGGACAGATATCCTACGAGCAGTACTTC	CASSPEGQISYEQYF
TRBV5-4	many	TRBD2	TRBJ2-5	TGTGCCAGCAGCGGGACTAGCGATATGAGGGAGACCCAGTACTTC	CASSGTSDMRETQYF
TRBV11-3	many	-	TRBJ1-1	TGTGCCAGCAGCTTGATTTCGTACACTGAAGCTTTCTTT	CASSLISYTEAFF
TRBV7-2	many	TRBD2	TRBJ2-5	TGTGCCAGCAGCTTAGTTGCGGGAGGATCGGAGACCCAGTACTTC	CASSLVAGGSETQYF
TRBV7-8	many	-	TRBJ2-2	TGTGCCAGCAGCCCGATACATGGGGGCGGGGAGCTGTTTTTT	CASSPIHGGGELFF